Each of the 31 T cell receptor beta chains below was sequenced from the same sample in a study of human T cells and chemical hapten exposure. TCRdb recomputed calls from the RACE reads with MiXCR, one row per CDR3 protein. The sample records around 350,000 distinct CDR3 sequences, 5% to 6.5% being singletons. The sample's time point: pre-sensitization, week 0. Treatment here: therapeutic diphenylcyclopropenone sensitization with weekly scalp DPC. Here the sequenced sample was whole blood, taken in connection with sensitization to the hapten diphenylcyclopropenone (DPC). Receptors originate from a woman aged 18 to 35 with alopecia areata. Some clones in this sample may be carry-over from other donors' samples.

The chain joins TRBV29-1 to TRBJ1-1; D is ambiguous. CDR1 and CDR2 from the germline V gene are SQVTM and ANQGSEA. This CDR3 spans 9 amino acids. V was pared by 4 bases and J by 7 bases, with 4 bases between. The CDR3 coding sequence is TGCAGCGTTGGAGGTGAAGCTTTCTTT. Amino acid sequence: CSVGGEAFF.

This clonotype was observed a handful of times. The chain carries TRBV10-3 and TRBJ2-3, with D possibly TRBD2 on 7 matching bases. Germline CDR1 ENHRY, CDR2 SYGVKD. The CDR3 sequence is 16 residues long. V lost 4 bases and J lost 4, with 18 bases in between. The CDR3 spells CAISGGRGLLSDTQYF. The CDR3 bases are TGTGCCATCAGTGGCGGGCGGGGGCTACTGTCAGATACGCAGTATTTT.

This clonotype showed up many times. The chain employs TRBV15 and TRBJ1-1; D remains ambiguous. From germline, CDR1 is LNHNV and CDR2 YYDKDF (reference sequence). The length of the CDR3 is 13 residues. Trimming left V 3 bases short and J 11 bases short, with 16 bases between. CDR3 in DNA: TGTGCCACCAGCAGCATGGCAAGGGTTGGGGCTTTCTTT. Its translation: CATSSMARVGAFF. Full variable domain (rest looked up from reference TRBV15 and TRBJ1-1): DAMVIQNPRYQVTQFGKPVTLSCSQTLNHNVMYWYQQKSSQAPKLLFHYYDKDFNNEADTPDNFQSRRPNTSFCFLDIRSPGLGDTAMYLCATSSMARVGAFFGQGTRLTVV.

This chain uses TRBV7-8 with TRBJ2-7; 8 nucleotides agree with TRBD1. The CDR3 is 17 residues long. The germline CDR1 and CDR2 sequences are SGHVS and FQNEAQ. The J segment lost 2 bases and the V segment lost 0 bases, leaving 9 bases of the junction unmatched. The CDR3 loop reads CASSLAQTGDAPYEQYF. The CDR3 DNA follows: TGTGCCAGCAGCTTAGCCCAGACAGGGGATGCCCCCTACGAGCAGTACTTC.

This chain joins TRBV27 and TRBJ1-1, with TRBD1 matching over 7 bases. J was trimmed by 13 bases and V by 4 bases; bases with no gene match: 12. Germline V lookup: CDR1 MNHEY, CDR2 SMNVEV (reference sequence). This CDR3 region has 13 residues. The chain's CDR3 is CASSSSDRRKDFF. In nucleotides, the CDR3 is TGTGCCAGCAGTTCCTCGGACAGGAGGAAGGATTTCTTT.

This clonotype showed up many times. J is TRBJ2-5 and V is TRBV7-9; D might be TRBD1 or TRBD2, each matching 6 bases. V dropped 0 bases and J dropped 0 bases, with 14 bases sitting between them. The CDR3 contains 17 residues. Germline V CDR1 and CDR2: SEHNR, FQNEAQ (reference sequence). CDR3: CASSLASGGANQETQYF. CDR3 nucleotides: TGTGCCAGCAGCTTAGCGTCCGGGGGCGCGAACCAAGAGACCCAGTACTTC.

V and J are TRBV6-5 and TRBJ1-5; possibly TRBD1 for D (6 bases). The V end was cut by 5 bases, the J end by 7 bases, with 12 bases between. Germline assignment: CDR1 MNHEY and CDR2 SVGAGI. The CDR3 contains 13 residues. The CDR3 region has the DNA TGTGCCAGCAGTAGCAGGGGTGGACAGCCCCAGCATTTT. Translating gives CASSSRGGQPQHF.

This clonotype was seen only a few times. This chain uses TRBV12-3 or TRBV12-4 with TRBJ1-5; a weak D match, TRBD1 (6 bases). The CDR3 totals 18 residues. Trimming took off 5 bases at V and 0 bases at J, with 20 bases between the two ends. The CDR3 is CASSARDTRTPSNQPQHF. For the CDR3, the DNA is TGTGCCAGCAGTGCCCGGGACACCCGTACCCCTAGCAATCAGCCCCAGCATTTT.

This clonotype was counted ten times or more. The V and J genes are TRBV5-1 and TRBJ2-3; 10 bases match TRBD1. J was trimmed by 2 bases and V by 2 bases; bases with no gene match: 5. Germline CDR1 reads SGHRS; CDR2 reads YFSETQ. CDR3 length: 16 amino acids. The CDR3 DNA follows: TGCGCCAGCAGCTTTGTGGGACAGGGGCTCACAGATACGCAGTATTTT. This gives the protein CASSFVGQGLTDTQYF.

This clonotype was detected many times. The chain employs TRBV3-1 and TRBJ1-4, with 10 bases matching TRBD1. Germline V gene data show CDR1 as LGHDT and CDR2 as YNNKEL (reference sequence). The CDR3 contains 14 residues. The V segment lost 5 bases and the J segment 8 bases; nucleotides outside the gene matches: 5. The CDR3 spells CASSIRDRGEKLFF. In DNA, the CDR3 is TGTGCCAGCAGCATCCGGGACAGGGGAGAAAAACTGTTTTTT.

The chain recombines TRBV20-1 with TRBJ2-2; D gene ambiguous. In germline, CDR1 is DFQATT, CDR2 SNEGSKA (reference sequence). The CDR3 covers 14 residues. Trimming pared 0 bases from V and 4 bases from J, leaving 9 bases between. The CDR3 region has the DNA TGCAGTGCTAGAGATCGTCCACTCACCGGGGAGCTGTTTTTT. Protein sequence: CSARDRPLTGELFF.

This clonotype has a handful of counts. V and J are TRBV5-6 and TRBJ1-6; D gene unclear. V was shortened by 3 bases and J by 9 bases, with 19 bases between the two germline ends. CDR1 is SGHDT and CDR2 is YYEEEE in the germline V gene. CDR3 length equals 16 residues. CDR3: CASSSSSTESSSPLHF. The CDR3 DNA sequence: TGTGCCAGCAGCTCGAGTAGTACGGAGAGCTCTTCACCCCTCCACTTT. The full variable domain, rest sourced from reference TRBV5-6 and TRBJ1-6, is DAGVTQSPTHLIKTRGQQVTLRCSPKSGHDTVSWYQQALGQGPQFIFQYYEEEERQRGNFPDRFSGHQFPNYSSELNVNALLLGDSALYLCASSSSSTESSSPLHFGNGTRLTVT.

This clonotype was seen many times. The DNA for the CDR3 is TGTGCCAGCAGTTACTCGTTACTCTCGGAAGGCTACACCTTC. Translating gives CASSYSLLSEGYTF. The chain carries TRBV6-5 and TRBJ1-2, with no clear D. This CDR3 has 14 amino acids. Per germline, CDR1 MNHEY and CDR2 SVGAGI. V was cut by 0 bases and J by 8 bases, with 13 bases left in between.

The gene calls are TRBV12-3 or TRBV12-4 and TRBJ2-3, with 10 bases identical to TRBD2. V trimming: 7 bases; J trimming: 1 base; junction bases outside the gene matches: 2. The CDR3 is made up of 14 amino acids. DNA for the CDR3: TGTGCCAGCACCGGGACTAGCGGCACAGATACGCAGTATTTT. Amino acid sequence: CASTGTSGTDTQYF.

This clonotype was seen a handful of times. V gene TRBV2 combines with J gene TRBJ1-1; no definite D call. The CDR3 is made up of 13 amino acids. Germline assignment: CDR1 SNHLY and CDR2 FYNNEI. V gave up 3 bases and J gave up 0 bases, with 5 bases separating them. The CDR3, as DNA: TGTGCCAGCAGTGAGACGGTGAACACTGAAGCTTTCTTT. This codes for CASSETVNTEAFF.

This clonotype was picked up many times. J is TRBJ1-2 and V is TRBV4-3; D possibly corresponds to TRBD1 (5 bases). CDR3 length: 14 amino acids. Trimming left V 0 bases short and J 5 bases short, with 10 bases between. Germline-derived CDR1 and CDR2 are LGHNA and YSLEER. The DNA for the CDR3 is TGCGCCAGCAGCCAAGAGGGCCGGGGGTATGGCTACACCTTC. Translation gives CASSQEGRGYGYTF.

This clonotype was counted ten times or more. CDR3 loop: CASRQGLQETQYF. CDR3 in DNA: TGTGCCTCCCGTCAGGGCCTCCAAGAGACCCAGTACTTC. This chain links TRBV10-3 with TRBJ2-5; tentatively, D is TRBD1 (5 bases). Germline loops: CDR1 ENHRY, CDR2 SYGVKD. The length of the CDR3 is 13 residues. Trimming took off 11 bases at V and 1 base at J, with 14 bases between the two ends.

The chain is built from TRBV7-9 and TRBJ1-4; 9 bases fit TRBD1. The CDR3 totals 18 residues. Germline loops: CDR1 SEHNR, CDR2 FQNEAQ (reference sequence). V lost 4 bases to trimming and J lost 6 bases; unmatched junction nucleotides: 15. CDR3 DNA sequence: TGTGCCAGCAGCTCGGGACAGGGCCTTCGTTCGTTGGATGAAAAACTGTTTTTT. Residues: CASSSGQGLRSLDEKLFF.

This clonotype was counted a few times. The rearrangement links TRBV7-2 to TRBJ1-1; D is undetermined. Germline CDR1 SGHTA, CDR2 FQGNSA. The ends were cut back, 5 bases at V and 2 bases at J, with 12 bases in the middle. CDR3 size: 14 residues. The CDR3 reads CASSPFGANTEAFF. CDR3 DNA: TGTGCCAGCAGCCCGTTCGGAGCTAACACTGAAGCTTTCTTT.

Many counts were recorded for this clonotype. This chain links TRBV11-2 with TRBJ2-1, with D tentatively TRBD1 (5 bases). The CDR3 is 15 amino acids. Germline V lookup: CDR1 SGHAT, CDR2 FQNNGV. Trimming pared 2 bases from V and 6 bases from J, leaving 14 bases between. The CDR3: CASSLYGGRGNEQFF. In nucleotides, the CDR3 is TGTGCCAGCAGCTTATATGGTGGAAGGGGCAATGAGCAGTTCTTC.

The chain links TRBV2 to TRBJ2-4; D is perhaps TRBD1 (5 bases). The germline V gene has CDR1 SNHLY and CDR2 FYNNEI. The CDR3 spans 12 residues. V was cut by 6 bases and J by 5 bases, with 8 bases left in between. Here the CDR3 DNA reads TGTGCCAGCAGGGACATACAAAACATTCAGTACTTC. This encodes CASRDIQNIQYF.

This clonotype was counted between two and nine times. The J gene is TRBJ1-4, the V gene TRBV9; D uncertain. The CDR3 has 13 residues. Germline V lookup: CDR1 SGDLS, CDR2 YYNGEE. V was cut by 3 bases and J by 1 base, with 4 bases left in between. The CDR3: CASSGVTNEKLFF. The CDR3, as DNA: TGTGCCAGCAGCGGAGTAACTAATGAAAAACTGTTTTTT.

The table lists this clonotype with a few counts. V and J are TRBV20-1 and TRBJ1-4; 10 bases agree with TRBD1. The junction had 9 bases not matched to a gene; V was cut back by 5 bases and J by 3 bases. The length of the CDR3 is 16 residues. Per germline, CDR1 DFQATT and CDR2 SNEGSKA (reference sequence). CDR3: CSAGSTGGAPNEKLFF. DNA for the CDR3: TGCAGTGCTGGGTCGACAGGGGGCGCCCCTAATGAAAAACTGTTTTTT.

On this clonotype itself: A much larger clone differs by one base, so this may be a read error. This chain connects TRBV20-1 to TRBJ1-1; 8 positions agree with TRBD1. This CDR3 contains 12 residues. The germline V gene has CDR1 DFQATT and CDR2 SNEGSKA (reference sequence). J was trimmed by 6 bases and V by 6 bases; bases with no gene match: 6. Here the CDR3 DNA reads TGCAGTGCGCCGACAGGGGACTCTGAAGCTTTCTTT. Residues: CSAPTGDSEAFF.

This clonotype was detected ten times or more. The chain uses TRBV15 and TRBJ1-6; maybe TRBD1 (5 bases). Germline assignment: CDR1 LNHNV and CDR2 YYDKDF (reference sequence). V was pared by 5 bases and J by 2 bases, with 19 bases between. The CDR3 spans 18 residues. CDR3 sequence: CATSGWGSSRTYNSPLHF. DNA of the CDR3: TGTGCCACCAGCGGGTGGGGGTCCAGCAGGACCTATAATTCACCCCTCCACTTT.

This chain joins TRBV12-3 or TRBV12-4 and TRBJ2-5, with no clear D. The length of the CDR3 is 14 residues. With 8 bases removed from V and 2 bases from J, the gap between germline ends came to 15 bases. The CDR3 nucleotides read TGTGCCAGCTCCTTGGGCAGCACTCAAGAGACCCAGTACTTC. It is translated as CASSLGSTQETQYF.

In this sample, this clonotype turned up a few times. This rearrangement joins TRBV9 to TRBJ2-5; no reliable D call. This CDR3 has 13 amino acids. Germline CDR1 is SGDLS and CDR2 is YYNGEE. V was shortened by 0 bases and J by 2 bases, with 5 bases between the two germline ends. The CDR3 protein is CASSVGNQETQYF. The CDR3 coding sequence is TGTGCCAGCAGCGTAGGTAATCAAGAGACCCAGTACTTC.

The rearrangement links TRBV5-1 to TRBJ2-1; no clear D gene. Deletions cut 4 bases from V and 4 bases from J, with 18 bases between. The CDR3 spans 16 residues. The germline gives CDR1 SGHRS, CDR2 YFSETQ. The CDR3 reads CASSPSIGIPYNEQFF. The DNA of the CDR3 is TGCGCCAGCAGCCCATCTATCGGTATACCTTACAATGAGCAGTTCTTC.

The chain joins TRBV12-3 or TRBV12-4 to TRBJ1-2; no clear D gene. The germline V and J ends were trimmed by 3 bases and 4 bases, with 9 bases remaining between them. This CDR3 comprises 13 residues. CDR3: CASSFEGFYGYTF. The DNA for the CDR3 is TGTGCCAGCAGTTTTGAGGGTTTCTATGGCTACACCTTC.

The J gene is TRBJ2-5, the V gene TRBV6-2 or TRBV6-3; 8 bases match TRBD1. The CDR3 length is 16 residues. V was clipped by 0 bases and J by 5 bases; unmatched bases: 8. Looked up from germline, CDR1 is MNHEY and CDR2 is SVGEGT. DNA of the CDR3: TGTGCCAGCAGTTACTCCGGACAGGGTTTTGACGAGACCCAGTACTTC. Translating it yields CASSYSGQGFDETQYF.

There are many counts of this clonotype. The gene calls are TRBV7-2 and TRBJ1-2; D unresolved. Germline V gene data show CDR1 as SGHTA and CDR2 as FQGNSA. The CDR3 totals 13 residues. V was clipped by 7 bases and J by 1 base, with 10 bases between them. CDR3 amino acids: CASNEQINYGYTF. The CDR3 DNA sequence: TGTGCCAGCAACGAACAAATTAACTATGGCTACACCTTC.